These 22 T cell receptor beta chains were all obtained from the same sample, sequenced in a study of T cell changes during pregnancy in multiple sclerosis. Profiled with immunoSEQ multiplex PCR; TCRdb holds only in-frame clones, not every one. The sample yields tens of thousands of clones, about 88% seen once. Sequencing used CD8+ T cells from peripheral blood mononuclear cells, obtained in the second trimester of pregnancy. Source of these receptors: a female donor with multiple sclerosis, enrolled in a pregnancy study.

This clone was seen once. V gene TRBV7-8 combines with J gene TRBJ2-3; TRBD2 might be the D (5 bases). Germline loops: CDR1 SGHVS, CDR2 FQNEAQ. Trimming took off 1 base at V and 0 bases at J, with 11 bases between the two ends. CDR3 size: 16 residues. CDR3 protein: CASSLGARTSTDTQYF. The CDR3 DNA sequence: TGTGCCAGCAGCTTAGGTGCAAGGACTAGCACAGATACGCAGTATTTT.

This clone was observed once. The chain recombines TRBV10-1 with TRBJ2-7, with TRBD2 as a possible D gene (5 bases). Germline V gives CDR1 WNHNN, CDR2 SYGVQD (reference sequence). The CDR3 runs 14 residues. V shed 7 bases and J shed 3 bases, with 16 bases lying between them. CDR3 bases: TGCGCCAGCACCCGCGGGCTCAGAGACTACGAGCAGTACTTC. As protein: CASTRGLRDYEQYF.

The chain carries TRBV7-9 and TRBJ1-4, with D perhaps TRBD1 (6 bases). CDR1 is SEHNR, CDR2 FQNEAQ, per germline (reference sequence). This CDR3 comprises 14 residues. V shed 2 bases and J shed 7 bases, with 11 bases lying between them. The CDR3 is CASSLTGGTEKLFF. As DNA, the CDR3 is TGTGCCAGCAGCTTAACGGGGGGCACTGAAAAACTGTTTTTT.

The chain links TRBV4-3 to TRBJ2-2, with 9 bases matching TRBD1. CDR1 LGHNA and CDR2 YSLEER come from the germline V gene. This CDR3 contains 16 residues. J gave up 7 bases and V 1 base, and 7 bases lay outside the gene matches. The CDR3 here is CASSQGGQGGVGELFF. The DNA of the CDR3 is TGCGCCAGCAGCCAAGGGGGACAGGGCGGGGTCGGGGAGCTGTTTTTT.

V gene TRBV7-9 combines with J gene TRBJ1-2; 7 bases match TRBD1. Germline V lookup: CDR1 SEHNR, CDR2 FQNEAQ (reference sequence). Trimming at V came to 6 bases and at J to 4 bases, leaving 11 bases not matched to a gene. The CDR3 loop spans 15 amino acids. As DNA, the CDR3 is TGTGCCAGCAGGCCTACAGGGGTTAGTCCCTATGGCTACACCTTC. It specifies CASRPTGVSPYGYTF.

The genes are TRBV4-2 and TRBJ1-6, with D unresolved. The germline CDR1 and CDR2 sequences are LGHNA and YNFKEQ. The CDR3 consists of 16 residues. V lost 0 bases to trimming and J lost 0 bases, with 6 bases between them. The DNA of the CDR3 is TGTGCCAGCAGCCAAGACACCAGCTCCTATAATTCACCCCTCCACTTT. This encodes CASSQDTSSYNSPLHF.

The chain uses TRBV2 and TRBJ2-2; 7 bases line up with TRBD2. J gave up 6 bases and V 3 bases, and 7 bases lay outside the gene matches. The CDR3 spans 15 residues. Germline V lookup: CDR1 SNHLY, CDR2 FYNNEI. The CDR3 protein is CASSEMSGGAGELFF. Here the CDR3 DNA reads TGTGCCAGCAGTGAGATGTCTGGGGGGGCCGGGGAGCTGTTTTTT.

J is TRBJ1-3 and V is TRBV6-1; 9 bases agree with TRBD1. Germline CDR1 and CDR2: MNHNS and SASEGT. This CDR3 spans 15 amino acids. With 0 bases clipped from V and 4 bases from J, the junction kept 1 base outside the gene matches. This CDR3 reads CASSEAGTGGNTIYF. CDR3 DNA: TGTGCCAGCAGTGAAGCCGGGACAGGGGGAAACACCATATATTTT.

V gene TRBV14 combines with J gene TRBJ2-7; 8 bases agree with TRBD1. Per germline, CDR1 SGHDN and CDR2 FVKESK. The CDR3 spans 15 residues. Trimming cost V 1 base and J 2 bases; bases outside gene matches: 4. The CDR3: CASSQAQGAAYEQYF. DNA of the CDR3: TGTGCCAGCAGCCAAGCCCAGGGGGCTGCCTACGAGCAGTACTTC. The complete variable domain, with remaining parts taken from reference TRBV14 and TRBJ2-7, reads EAGVTQFPSHSVIEKGQTVTLRCDPISGHDNLYWYRRVMGKEIKFLLHFVKESKQDESGMPNNRFLAERTGGTYSTLKVQPAELEDSGVYFCASSQAQGAAYEQYFGPGTRLTVT.

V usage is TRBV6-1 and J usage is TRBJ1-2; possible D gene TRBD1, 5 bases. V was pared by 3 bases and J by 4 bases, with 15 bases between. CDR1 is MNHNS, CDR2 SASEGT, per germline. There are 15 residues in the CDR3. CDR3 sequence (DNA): TGTGCCAGCAGTGATTCGCAGGGCGGATTCTATGGCTACACCTTC. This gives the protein CASSDSQGGFYGYTF.

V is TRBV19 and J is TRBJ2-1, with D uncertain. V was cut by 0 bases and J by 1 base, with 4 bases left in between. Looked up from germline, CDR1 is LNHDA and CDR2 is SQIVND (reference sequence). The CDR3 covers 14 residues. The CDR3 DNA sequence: TGTGCCAGTAGTATAGATCCATCCTACAATGAGCAGTTCTTC. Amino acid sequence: CASSIDPSYNEQFF.

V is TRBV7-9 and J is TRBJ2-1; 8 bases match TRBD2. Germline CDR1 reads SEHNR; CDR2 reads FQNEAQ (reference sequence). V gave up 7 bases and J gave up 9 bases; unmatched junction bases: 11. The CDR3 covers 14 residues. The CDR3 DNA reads TGTGCCAGCACCCTAGCGGGCCTGGGGAGTGAGCAGTTCTTC. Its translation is CASTLAGLGSEQFF.

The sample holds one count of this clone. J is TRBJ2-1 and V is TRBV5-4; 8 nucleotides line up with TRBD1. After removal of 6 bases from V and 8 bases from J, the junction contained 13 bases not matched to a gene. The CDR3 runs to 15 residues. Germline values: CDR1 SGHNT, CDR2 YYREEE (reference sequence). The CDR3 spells CASTKTTGVVDEQFF. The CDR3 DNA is TGTGCCAGCACCAAGACGACAGGGGTTGTAGATGAGCAGTTCTTC.

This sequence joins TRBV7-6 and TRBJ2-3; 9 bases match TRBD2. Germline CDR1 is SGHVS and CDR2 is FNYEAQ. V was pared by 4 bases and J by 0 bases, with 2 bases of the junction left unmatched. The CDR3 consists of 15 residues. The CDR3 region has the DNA TGTGCCAGCAGCTACCTAGCGGGAAGCACAGATACGCAGTATTTT. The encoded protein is CASSYLAGSTDTQYF.

DNA of the CDR3: TGTGCCAGCTCACCAAACGGACTAGAAAACGAGCAGTACTTC. Translated, it gives CASSPNGLENEQYF. The V gene is TRBV18, the J gene TRBJ2-7; 7 bases are a match to TRBD2. Germline V gene lookup returns CDR1 KGHSH and CDR2 LQKENI. Trimming removed 2 bases from V and 5 bases from J; junction bases left unmatched: 6. The CDR3 runs 14 residues.

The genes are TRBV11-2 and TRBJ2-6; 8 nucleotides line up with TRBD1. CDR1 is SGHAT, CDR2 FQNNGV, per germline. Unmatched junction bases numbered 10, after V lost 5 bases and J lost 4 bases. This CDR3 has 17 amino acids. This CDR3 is CASSLGTGIGGANVLTF. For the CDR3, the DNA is TGTGCCAGCAGCCTCGGGACAGGTATAGGGGGGGCCAACGTCCTGACTTTC.

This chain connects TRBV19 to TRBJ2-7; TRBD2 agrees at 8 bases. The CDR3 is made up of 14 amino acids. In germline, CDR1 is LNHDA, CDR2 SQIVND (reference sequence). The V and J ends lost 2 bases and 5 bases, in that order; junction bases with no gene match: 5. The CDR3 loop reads CASSIRLAFHEQYF. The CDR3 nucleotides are TGTGCCAGTAGTATAAGACTAGCGTTCCACGAGCAGTACTTC.

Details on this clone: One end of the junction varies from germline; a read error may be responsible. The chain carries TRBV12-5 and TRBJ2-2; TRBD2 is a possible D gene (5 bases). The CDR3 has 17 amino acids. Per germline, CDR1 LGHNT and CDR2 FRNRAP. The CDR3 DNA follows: TGTGCTAGTGGCTTGGTACAAAGCGGAATGAACACCGGGGAGCTGTTTTTT. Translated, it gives CASGLVQSGMNTGELFF.

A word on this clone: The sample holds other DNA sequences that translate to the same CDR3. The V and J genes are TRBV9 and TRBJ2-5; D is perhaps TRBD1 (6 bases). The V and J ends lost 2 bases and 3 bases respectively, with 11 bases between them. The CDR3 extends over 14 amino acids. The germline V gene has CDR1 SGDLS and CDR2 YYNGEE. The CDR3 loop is CASSVGGEEETQYF. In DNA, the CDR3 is TGTGCCAGCAGCGTTGGGGGCGAGGAAGAGACCCAGTACTTC.

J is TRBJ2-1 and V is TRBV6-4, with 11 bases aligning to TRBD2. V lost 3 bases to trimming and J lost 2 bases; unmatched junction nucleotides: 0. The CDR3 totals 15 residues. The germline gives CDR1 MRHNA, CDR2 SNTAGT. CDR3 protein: CASSETSGTYNEQFF. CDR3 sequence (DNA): TGTGCCAGCAGTGAGACTAGCGGGACCTACAATGAGCAGTTCTTC.

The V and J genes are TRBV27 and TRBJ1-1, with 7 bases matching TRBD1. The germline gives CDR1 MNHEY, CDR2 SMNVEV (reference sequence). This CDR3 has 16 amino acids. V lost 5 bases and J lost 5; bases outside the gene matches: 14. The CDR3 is CASSPGTETRATEAFF. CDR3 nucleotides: TGTGCCAGCAGTCCCGGGACAGAAACTCGGGCGACTGAAGCTTTCTTT.

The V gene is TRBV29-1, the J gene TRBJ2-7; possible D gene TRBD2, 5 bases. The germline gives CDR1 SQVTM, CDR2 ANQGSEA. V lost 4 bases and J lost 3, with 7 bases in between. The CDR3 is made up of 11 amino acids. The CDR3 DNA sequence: TGCAGCGTTGGGACTGTCTACGAGCAGTACTTC. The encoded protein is CSVGTVYEQYF.